This T cell receptor beta chain was observed in a study of metastatic and nonmetastatic thyroid tumors. At the level of the study: Where malignant and benign thyroid patients were concerned, repertoires were compared across blood and tumor or nodule tissue.

Before thyroid surgery, none of the patients had received any treatment. MiXCR was used by TCRdb to re-call the PCR reads. The sample contains over 30,000 clones, under 40% of which appear only once. CDR1 is MNHEY and CDR2 is SVGEGT in the germline V gene. Trimming took 2 bases from V and 4 from J, leaving 6 bases between them. CDR3 length: 13 amino acids. Note on this clone: At the DNA level, this CDR3 is encoded by other sequences in the same sample as well.

The sequenced sample was tumor tissue. The V call is TRBV6-2 or TRBV6-3, the J call TRBJ2-1, with D uncertain. The receptor was isolated from a female donor with papillary thyroid cancer or a benign thyroid nodule (not recorded which). Some clones in this sample may be carry-over from other donors' samples. The CDR3 DNA reads TGTGCCAGCAGTTACCTACCGTACAATGAGCAGTTCTTC. It codes for CASSYLPYNEQFF.